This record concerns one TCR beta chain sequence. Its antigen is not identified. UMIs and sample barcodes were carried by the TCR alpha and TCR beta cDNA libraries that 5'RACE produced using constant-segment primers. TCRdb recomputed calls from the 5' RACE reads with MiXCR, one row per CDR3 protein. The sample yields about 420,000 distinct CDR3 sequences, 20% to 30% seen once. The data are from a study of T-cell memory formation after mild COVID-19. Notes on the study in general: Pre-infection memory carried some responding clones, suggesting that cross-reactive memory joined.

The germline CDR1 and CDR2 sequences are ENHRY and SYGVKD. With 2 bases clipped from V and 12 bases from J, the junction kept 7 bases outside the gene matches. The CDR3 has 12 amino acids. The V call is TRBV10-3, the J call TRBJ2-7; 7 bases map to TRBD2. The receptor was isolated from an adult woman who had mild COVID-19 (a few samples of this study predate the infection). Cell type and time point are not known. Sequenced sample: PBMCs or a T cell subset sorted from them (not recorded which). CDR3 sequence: CAISELGLGWYF. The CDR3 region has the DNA TGTGCCATCAGTGAGCTAGGACTAGGTTGGTACTTC.